These 15 T cell receptor beta chains were sequenced from one sample in a study of T cell repertoires in cytomegalovirus infection. TCRdb passed the reads through MiXCR, listing each CDR3 protein once. Of some 500,000 distinct CDR3 sequences in the sample, about 33% were seen once. These receptors lack a known antigen. This sample comprised cultured PBMCs, obtained from culture after CMV antigen stimulation. The source is a human donor in good health (CMV status not recorded). Some clones in this sample may be carry-over from other donors' samples.

This clonotype was counted between two and nine times. J is TRBJ2-3 and V is TRBV18; D is perhaps TRBD1 (5 bases). There are 17 residues in the CDR3. Germline V gives CDR1 KGHSH, CDR2 LQKENI. The ends were cut back, 5 bases at V and 0 bases at J, with 18 bases in the middle. The CDR3 region has the DNA TGTGCCAGCTCATCAGGCCCGGACAAACCTAGCACAGATACGCAGTATTTT. The encoded protein is CASSSGPDKPSTDTQYF.

This chain uses TRBV29-1 with TRBJ1-4; 10 bases agree with TRBD1. With 6 bases clipped from V and 3 bases from J, the junction kept 10 bases outside the gene matches. The germline V gene encodes CDR1 SQVTM and CDR2 ANQGSEA. This CDR3 region has 16 residues. The CDR3 DNA reads as TGCAGCGTCTATAGACAGGGGGCGGAGGCTAATGAAAAACTGTTTTTT. Translating it yields CSVYRQGAEANEKLFF. The complete variable domain, with remaining parts taken from reference TRBV29-1 and TRBJ1-4, reads SAVISQKPSRDICQRGTSLTIQCQVDSQVTMMFWYRQQPGQSLTLIATANQGSEATYESGFVIDKFPISRPNLTFSTLTVSNMSPEDSSIYLCSVYRQGAEANEKLFFGSGTQLSVL.

The rearrangement uses TRBV27 and TRBJ2-5; perhaps TRBD2 as D (5 bases). Per germline, CDR1 MNHEY and CDR2 SMNVEV (reference sequence). The CDR3 loop spans 16 amino acids. V gave up 6 bases and J gave up 4 bases, with 21 bases separating them. The CDR3, as DNA: TGTGCCAGCAGCACCCGGGGATCCCGGCCGTCAGAGACCCAGTACTTC. It is translated as CASSTRGSRPSETQYF.

This clonotype was observed a handful of times. This chain connects TRBV7-2 to TRBJ1-1; D is ambiguous. V was shortened by 5 bases and J by 3 bases, with 7 bases between the two germline ends. Germline CDR1 and CDR2: SGHTA and FQGNSA. CDR3 size: 12 residues. The CDR3 loop reads CASSRDHTEAFF. The CDR3 DNA is TGTGCCAGCAGCCGAGACCACACTGAAGCTTTCTTT. Full variable domain (rest looked up from reference TRBV7-2 and TRBJ1-1): GAGVSQSPSNKVTEKGKDVELRCDPISGHTALYWYRQSLGQGLEFLIYFQGNSAPDKSGLPSDRFSAERTGGSVSTLTIQRTQQEDSAVYLCASSRDHTEAFFGQGTRLTVV.

Details on this clonotype: A junction end diverges from the germline sequence, so it may reflect a read error. The J gene is TRBJ2-1, the V gene TRBV12-3 or TRBV12-4; maybe TRBD1 (5 bases). CDR3 length: 13 amino acids. The CDR3 nucleotides are TGTGCCAGCAGCTTAGTGCCAGGGAATGAGCAGTTCTTC. Translating gives CASSLVPGNEQFF.

This clonotype was seen only a few times. The V gene is TRBV6-6, the J gene TRBJ1-6; weak D call: TRBD1 (6 bases). V was shortened by 2 bases and J by 10 bases, with 15 bases between the two germline ends. The CDR3 length is 15 residues. CDR1 and CDR2 from the germline V gene are MNHNY and SVGAGI (reference sequence). The CDR3 loop reads CASSYGQGKGSPLHF. For the CDR3, the DNA is TGTGCCAGCAGTTACGGGCAGGGGAAGGGGTCACCCCTCCACTTT.

This clonotype has just a few counts. The V call is TRBV12-3 or TRBV12-4, the J call TRBJ2-7; 7 nucleotides match TRBD1. The CDR3 runs 11 residues. J was trimmed by 9 bases and V by 5 bases; bases with no gene match: 4. The CDR3 is CASSKQGRQYF. The CDR3 nucleotides read TGTGCCAGCAGTAAACAGGGGAGGCAGTACTTC.

The chain combines TRBV10-3 with TRBJ1-2; D is perhaps TRBD1 (5 bases). Trimming cost V 4 bases and J 3 bases, with 15 bases left between them. The germline V gene encodes CDR1 ENHRY and CDR2 SYGVKD. The CDR3 covers 15 residues. DNA of the CDR3: TGTGCCATCAGTGGGCAACAGGAAGGGGACTATGGCTACACCTTC. Translating it yields CAISGQQEGDYGYTF.

V is TRBV11-2 and J is TRBJ2-2; a weak D match, TRBD2 (6 bases). This CDR3 contains 16 residues. V gave up 4 bases and J gave up 4 bases, with 16 bases separating them. Per germline, CDR1 SGHAT and CDR2 FQNNGV. For the CDR3, the DNA is TGTGCCAGCAGCTACCGGGCAAGGAGGGGCACCGGGGAGCTGTTTTTT. It specifies CASSYRARRGTGELFF.

This clonotype was found once. This clone may be a read error of a much larger clone one base away. DNA for the CDR3: TGTGCCAGCAAAGGGACTAGCGGTTACAATGAGCAGTTCTTC. This gives the protein CASKGTSGYNEQFF. The chain employs TRBV6-2 or TRBV6-3 and TRBJ2-1, with 11 bases fitting TRBD2. This CDR3 region has 14 residues. The V gene's germline CDR1 is MNHEY and CDR2 SVGEGT. With 7 bases clipped from V and 4 bases from J, the junction kept 3 bases outside the gene matches.

The chain carries TRBV5-6 and TRBJ2-1; weak D call: TRBD1 (6 bases). The germline CDR1 and CDR2 sequences are SGHDT and YYEEEE. With 0 bases removed from V and 8 bases from J, the gap between germline ends came to 15 bases. CDR3 length: 15 residues. The CDR3 loop is CASSLEGQGGDEQFF. The CDR3 DNA follows: TGTGCCAGCAGCTTGGAGGGACAAGGGGGAGATGAGCAGTTCTTC.

This clonotype was recorded many times. The gene calls are TRBV7-2 and TRBJ2-3, with D tentatively TRBD1 (6 bases). The CDR3 runs 16 residues. V was pared by 6 bases and J by 0 bases, with 16 bases between. CDR1 is SGHTA and CDR2 is FQGNSA in the germline V gene. The CDR3, as DNA: TGTGCCAGCAGATATGAAACAGGGACCAGCACAGATACGCAGTATTTT. This translates into CASRYETGTSTDTQYF. Supplemented by reference TRBV7-2 and TRBJ2-3, the full variable domain reads GAGVSQSPSNKVTEKGKDVELRCDPISGHTALYWYRQSLGQGLEFLIYFQGNSAPDKSGLPSDRFSAERTGGSVSTLTIQRTQQEDSAVYLCASRYETGTSTDTQYFGPGTRLTVL.

CDR3 in DNA: TGTGCCAGCAGTTCCGGCAGGGTGATTTCCTACAATGAGCAGTTCTTC. As protein: CASSSGRVISYNEQFF. V is TRBV6-2 or TRBV6-3 and J is TRBJ2-1; the D gene is possibly TRBD1 (5 bases). CDR3 length: 16 residues. The V end lost 4 bases, the J end lost 1 base, and 14 bases lay between the germline ends. The germline gives CDR1 MNHEY, CDR2 SVGEGT.

The chain's CDR3 is CATSREGNREGYTF. CDR3 nucleotides: TGTGCCACCAGCAGAGAGGGCAACCGGGAAGGCTACACCTTC. This sequence joins TRBV15 and TRBJ1-2; D is unresolved. This CDR3 has 14 amino acids. Germline V CDR1 and CDR2: LNHNV, YYDKDF (reference sequence). Trimming took 0 bases from V and 8 from J, leaving 13 bases between them.

The chain carries TRBV28 and TRBJ2-7; a weak D match, TRBD2 (8 bases). There are 16 residues in the CDR3. V dropped 8 bases and J dropped 2 bases, with 22 bases sitting between them. Germline CDR1 reads MDHEN; CDR2 reads SYDVKM. The CDR3 protein is CASSGRGLGLAYEQYF. CDR3 DNA: TGTGCCAGCTCTGGAAGGGGGCTGGGACTAGCCTACGAGCAGTACTTC.